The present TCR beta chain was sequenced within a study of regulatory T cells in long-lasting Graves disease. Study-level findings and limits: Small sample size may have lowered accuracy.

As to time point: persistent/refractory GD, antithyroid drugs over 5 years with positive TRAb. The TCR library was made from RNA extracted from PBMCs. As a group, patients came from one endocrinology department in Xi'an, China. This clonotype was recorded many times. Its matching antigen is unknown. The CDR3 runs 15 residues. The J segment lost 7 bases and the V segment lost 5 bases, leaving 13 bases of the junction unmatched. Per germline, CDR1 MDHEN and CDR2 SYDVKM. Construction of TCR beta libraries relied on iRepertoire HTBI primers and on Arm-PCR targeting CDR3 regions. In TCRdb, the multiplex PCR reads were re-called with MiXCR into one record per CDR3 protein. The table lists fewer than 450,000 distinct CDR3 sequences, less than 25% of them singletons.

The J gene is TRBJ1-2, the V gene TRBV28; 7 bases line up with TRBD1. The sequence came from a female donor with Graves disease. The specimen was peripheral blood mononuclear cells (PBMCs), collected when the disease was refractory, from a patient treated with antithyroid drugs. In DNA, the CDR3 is TGTGCCAGCAGTGATGAATCAACAGGGGATAGTGGCTACACCTTC. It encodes CASSDESTGDSGYTF.